These 10 T cell receptor beta chains came from one sample sequenced in a study of cytomegalovirus exposure and HLA in healthy donors (dated by TCRdb to the late 2010s). The library was made by the immunoSEQ multiplex PCR assay. The multiplex PCR relied on a mix of 60 forward primers for TCR Vbeta segments and 13 reverse primers for TCR Jbeta segments. TCRdb took over this immuneACCESS table, retaining in-frame rearrangements with V and J assigned. Such tables are incomplete; in checked studies, under half of the missing clones stem from an unresolved V gene, and the remainder is unexplained. In this sample the table shows 110,000 or so clones, 82% of which occur a single time. Roughly 2.5% of the sample goes to the ten largest clones. Sequenced: PBMCs. These receptors were collected from a woman younger than 30 in good health and CMV-seronegative.

This clone was observed once. The chain uses TRBV13 and TRBJ2-7, with D possibly matching TRBD2 (5 bases). The CDR3 contains 12 residues. Germline CDR1 reads PRHDT; CDR2 reads FYEKMQ (reference sequence). V lost 5 bases, J lost 3 bases, and 8 bases lay in between. CDR3 sequence: CASSVGIYEQYV. The CDR3 DNA reads as TGTGCCAGCAGCGTCGGGATCTACGAGCAGTACGTC.

The rearrangement links TRBV18 to TRBJ2-1; TRBD2 agrees at 7 bases. J gave up 8 bases and V 2 bases, and 9 bases lay outside the gene matches. The CDR3 length is 15 residues. Germline values: CDR1 KGHSH, CDR2 LQKENI. CDR3 nucleotides: TGTGCCAGCTCACCAATGGCGGGGGTTTGGGATGAGCAGTTCTTC. Protein: CASSPMAGVWDEQFF.

J is TRBJ1-5 and V is TRBV5-8; TRBD1 might be the D (6 bases). Deletions cut 0 bases from V and 3 bases from J, with 10 bases between. The CDR3 totals 15 residues. CDR1 SGHTS and CDR2 YDEGEE come from the germline V gene. The CDR3 reads CASSLGQGPNQPQHF. The CDR3 bases are TGTGCCAGCAGCTTGGGCCAGGGGCCCAATCAGCCCCAGCATTTT.

The count of this clone is one. The V gene is TRBV27, the J gene TRBJ2-7; the D gene is possibly TRBD2 (5 bases). The CDR3 runs to 13 residues. V was shortened by 3 bases and J by 5 bases, with 11 bases between the two germline ends. Looked up from germline, CDR1 is MNHEY and CDR2 is SMNVEV (reference sequence). CDR3 coding DNA: TGTGCCAGCAGTTTTCCCGGGAACCACGAGCAGTACTTC. Protein: CASSFPGNHEQYF.

This sequence joins TRBV5-1 and TRBJ2-3, with a tentative D call TRBD1 (5 bases). Trimming removed 0 bases from V and 0 bases from J, with 8 bases in between. The CDR3 is 15 amino acids. Germline V gene data show CDR1 as SGHRS and CDR2 as YFSETQ. CDR3 bases: TGCGCCAGCAGCTTGGAGACAGCTAGCACAGATACGCAGTATTTT. The encoded protein is CASSLETASTDTQYF.

V is TRBV6-1 and J is TRBJ1-5, with 9 bases aligning to TRBD1. Germline V lookup: CDR1 MNHNS, CDR2 SASEGT. The CDR3 is 13 residues long. V was clipped by 7 bases and J by 5 bases; unmatched bases: 3. In DNA, the CDR3 is TGTGCCAGCATCGGACAGGGGTATCAGCCCCAGCATTTT. As protein: CASIGQGYQPQHF.

The rearrangement links TRBV19 to TRBJ1-2, with 12 nucleotides matching TRBD1. The V segment lost 6 bases and the J segment 8 bases; nucleotides outside the gene matches: 16. The CDR3 covers 17 residues. The germline V gene has CDR1 LNHDA and CDR2 SQIVND (reference sequence). The chain's CDR3 is CASSILGQGAPTLGYTF. CDR3 nucleotides: TGTGCCAGTAGCATACTGGGACAGGGGGCACCCACCTTAGGCTACACCTTC.

This clone was seen just once. The V gene is TRBV7-9, the J gene TRBJ2-7; D is possibly TRBD1 (6 bases). The germline gives CDR1 SEHNR, CDR2 FQNEAQ (reference sequence). This CDR3 is 17 amino acids long. Trimming pared 4 bases from V and 3 bases from J, leaving 22 bases between. Written as DNA, the CDR3 is TGTGCCAGCAGCTCTGGACTCTTTTTAGGACAGTACTACGAGCAGTACTTC. It yields the protein CASSSGLFLGQYYEQYF. Full variable domain (outside the CDR3, taken from reference TRBV7-9 and TRBJ2-7): DTGVSQNPRHKITKRGQNVTFRCDPISEHNRLYWYRQTLGQGPEFLTYFQNEAQLEKSRLLSDRFSAERPKGSFSTLEIQRTEQGDSAMYLCASSSGLFLGQYYEQYFGPGTRLTVT.

The chain uses TRBV7-2 and TRBJ2-6; TRBD1 is a possible D gene (5 bases). The CDR3 covers 16 residues. V lost 6 bases and J 1 base, leaving 13 bases between the germline ends. Germline V lookup: CDR1 SGHTA, CDR2 FQGNSA. Here the CDR3 reads CASSIPQGSGANVLTF. The DNA for the CDR3 is TGTGCCAGCAGTATTCCTCAGGGATCTGGGGCCAACGTCCTGACTTTC.

This clone was seen a few times. The chain joins TRBV5-1 to TRBJ1-5; the match to TRBD1 covers 11 bases. The CDR3 has 15 residues. Trimming cost V 3 bases and J 3 bases; bases outside gene matches: 2. Germline assignment: CDR1 SGHRS and CDR2 YFSETQ. The CDR3 sequence: CASSSGQGDNQPQHF. In DNA, the CDR3 is TGCGCCAGCAGCTCGGGACAGGGGGACAATCAGCCCCAGCATTTT.